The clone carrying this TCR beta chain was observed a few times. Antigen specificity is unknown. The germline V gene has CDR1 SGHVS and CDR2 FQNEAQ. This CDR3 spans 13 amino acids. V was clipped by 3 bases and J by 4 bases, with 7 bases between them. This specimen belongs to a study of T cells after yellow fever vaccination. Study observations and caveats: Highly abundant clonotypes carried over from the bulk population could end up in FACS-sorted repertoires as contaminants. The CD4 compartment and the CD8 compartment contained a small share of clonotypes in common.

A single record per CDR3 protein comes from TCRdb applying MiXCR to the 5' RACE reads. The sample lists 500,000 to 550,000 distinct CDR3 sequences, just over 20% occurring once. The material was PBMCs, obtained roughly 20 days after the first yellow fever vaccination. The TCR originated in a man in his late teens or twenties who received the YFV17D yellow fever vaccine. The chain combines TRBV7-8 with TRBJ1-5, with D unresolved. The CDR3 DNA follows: TGTGCCAGCAGCTTTGCAGATAATCAGCCCCAGCATTTT. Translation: CASSFADNQPQHF.